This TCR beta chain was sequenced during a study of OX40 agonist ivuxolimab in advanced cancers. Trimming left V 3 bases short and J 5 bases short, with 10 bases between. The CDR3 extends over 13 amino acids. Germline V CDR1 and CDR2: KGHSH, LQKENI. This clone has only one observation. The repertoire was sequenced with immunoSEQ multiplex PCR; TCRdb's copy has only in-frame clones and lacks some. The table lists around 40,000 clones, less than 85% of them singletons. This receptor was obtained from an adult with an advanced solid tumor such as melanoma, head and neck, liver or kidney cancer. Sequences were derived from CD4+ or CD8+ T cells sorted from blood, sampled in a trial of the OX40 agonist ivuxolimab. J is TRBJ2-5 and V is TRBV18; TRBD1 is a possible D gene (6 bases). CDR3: CASSPRGYETQYF. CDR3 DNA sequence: TGTGCCAGCTCACCGAGGGGGTACGAGACCCAGTACTTC.